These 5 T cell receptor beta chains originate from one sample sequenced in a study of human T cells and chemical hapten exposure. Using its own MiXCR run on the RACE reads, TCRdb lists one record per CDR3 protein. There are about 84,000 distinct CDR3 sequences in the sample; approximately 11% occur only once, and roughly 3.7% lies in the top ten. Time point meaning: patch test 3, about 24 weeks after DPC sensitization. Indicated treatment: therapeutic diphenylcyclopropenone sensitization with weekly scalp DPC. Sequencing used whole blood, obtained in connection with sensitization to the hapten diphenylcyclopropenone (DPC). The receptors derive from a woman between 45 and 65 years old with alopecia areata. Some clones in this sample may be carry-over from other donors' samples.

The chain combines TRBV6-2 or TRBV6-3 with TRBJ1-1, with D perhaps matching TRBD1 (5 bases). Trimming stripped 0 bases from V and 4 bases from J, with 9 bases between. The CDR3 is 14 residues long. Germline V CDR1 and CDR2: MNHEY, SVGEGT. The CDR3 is CASSYSARATEAFF. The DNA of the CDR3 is TGTGCCAGCAGTTACTCCGCCAGGGCCACTGAAGCTTTCTTT.

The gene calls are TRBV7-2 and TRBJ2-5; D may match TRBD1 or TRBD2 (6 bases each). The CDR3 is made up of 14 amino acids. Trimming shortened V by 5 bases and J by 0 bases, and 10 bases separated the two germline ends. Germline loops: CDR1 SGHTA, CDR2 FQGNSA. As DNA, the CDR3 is TGTGCCAGCAGCAAAGGGGGGAACCAAGAGACCCAGTACTTC. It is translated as CASSKGGNQETQYF.

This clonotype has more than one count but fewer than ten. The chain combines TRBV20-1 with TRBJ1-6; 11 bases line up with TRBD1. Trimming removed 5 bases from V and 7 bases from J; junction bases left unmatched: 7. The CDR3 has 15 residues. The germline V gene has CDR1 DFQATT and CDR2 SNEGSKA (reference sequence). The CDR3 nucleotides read TGCAGTGCTGGCCCCCGGACAGGGGGCAATTCACCCCTCCACTTT. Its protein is CSAGPRTGGNSPLHF.

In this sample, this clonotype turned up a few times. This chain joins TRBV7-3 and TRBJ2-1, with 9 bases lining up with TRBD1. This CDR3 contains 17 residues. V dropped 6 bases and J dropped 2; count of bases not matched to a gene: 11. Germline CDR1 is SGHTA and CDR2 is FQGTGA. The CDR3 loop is CASSSTRGQGTYNEQFF. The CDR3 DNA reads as TGTGCCAGCAGTTCTACTAGGGGACAGGGAACCTACAATGAGCAGTTCTTC. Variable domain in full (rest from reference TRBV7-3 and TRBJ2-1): GAGVSQTPSNKVTEKGKYVELRCDPISGHTALYWYRQSLGQGPEFLIYFQGTGAADDSGLPNDRFFAVRPEGSVSTLKIQRTERGDSAVYLCASSSTRGQGTYNEQFFGPGTRLTVL.

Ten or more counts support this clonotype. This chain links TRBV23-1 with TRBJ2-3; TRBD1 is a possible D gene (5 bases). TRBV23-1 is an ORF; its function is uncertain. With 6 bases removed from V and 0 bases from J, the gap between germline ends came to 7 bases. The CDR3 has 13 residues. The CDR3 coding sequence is TGCGCCAGCAGACAGGCTAGCACAGATACGCAGTATTTT. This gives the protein CASRQASTDTQYF.